The text below deals with one T cell receptor (beta chain). What it binds is unknown. These data are taken from a study of T cell responses to AZD1222 COVID-19 vaccine. Whole-study findings and limits: The sample set comprised mostly white British donors with more females, and clonal diversity was possibly underestimated. The reported proportion of spike-specific TCRs targeting unmutated variant regions was nearly half.

This CDR3 is built from 13 residues. The J segment lost 6 bases and the V segment lost 10 bases, leaving 7 bases of the junction unmatched. CDR1 and CDR2 (germline): WNHNN, SYGVQD (reference sequence). Produced via immunoSEQ multiplex PCR; TCRdb's table is partial and in-frame only. The sample carries roughly 130,000 clones, 75% to 90% recorded once. The V call is TRBV10-1, the J call TRBJ2-7; 12 nucleotides line up with TRBD1. This TCR came from an adult in good health. The sequenced sample was peripheral blood, obtained on day 0 of AZD1222 vaccination. The CDR3 DNA sequence: TGCGCCACCCCGGGGGACAGGGGGCTCGAGCAGTACTTC. Residues: CATPGDRGLEQYF.